Below are 26 T cell receptor beta chains sequenced from a single sample in a study of T cells after posttransplantation cyclophosphamide. Produced via immunoSEQ multiplex PCR; TCRdb's table is partial and in-frame only. The repertoire holds tens of thousands of clones, with 86% as singletons. Sequencing was performed on PBMCs. Receptor source: a man aged 25 to 40 with a blood cancer, CMV-positive, and with a related stem cell donor.

The rearrangement links TRBV5-1 to TRBJ2-7, with TRBD2 identical over 7 bases. Per germline, CDR1 SGHRS and CDR2 YFSETQ. Trimming at V came to 0 bases and at J to 3 bases, leaving 3 bases not matched to a gene. The CDR3 is 14 amino acids. CDR3 region: CASSLGAGIYEQYF. The DNA of the CDR3 is TGCGCCAGCAGCTTGGGAGCGGGAATCTACGAGCAGTACTTC.

As regards this clone: Its ends do not fully match the called genes, so a read error is possible. The chain employs TRBV7-2 and TRBJ2-6, with 12 bases matching TRBD2. The CDR3 is 16 amino acids. Germline V gene data show CDR1 as SGHTA and CDR2 as FQGNSA. The CDR3 DNA is TGTGCCAGCAGCCTAGCGGGAGGGTCCGGGGCCAACGTCCTGACTTTC. Translation: CASSLAGGSGANVLTF.

This chain uses TRBV5-1 with TRBJ2-1; 7 bases fit TRBD1. V lost 6 bases, J lost 10 bases, and 10 bases stayed unmatched. The CDR3 runs to 13 residues. The germline CDR1 and CDR2 sequences are SGHRS and YFSETQ. CDR3 nucleotide sequence: TGCGCCAGCATGCGACAGGGTCGCAACGAGCAGTTCTTC. Residues: CASMRQGRNEQFF.

The genes are TRBV13 and TRBJ2-1; tentatively, D is TRBD2 (6 bases). Trimming shortened V by 3 bases and J by 5 bases, and 14 bases separated the two germline ends. In germline, CDR1 is PRHDT, CDR2 FYEKMQ (reference sequence). The CDR3 has 15 amino acids. The CDR3 nucleotides are TGTGCCAGCAGCTTTGTCCGGGAGCGGGACAATGAGCAGTTCTTC. Its protein is CASSFVRERDNEQFF. The variable domain in full, completed from reference TRBV13 and TRBJ2-1, reads AAGVIQSPRHLIKEKRETATLKCYPIPRHDTVYWYQQGPGQDPQFLISFYEKMQSDKGSIPDRFSAQQFSDYHSELNMSSLELGDSALYFCASSFVRERDNEQFFGPGTRLTVL.

CDR3 sequence reads: CASSFGLAGQNEQFF. CDR3 in DNA: TGTGCCAGCAGCTTCGGACTAGCGGGACAGAATGAGCAGTTCTTC. The chain employs TRBV5-4 and TRBJ2-1; the match to TRBD2 covers 12 bases. Per the germline V gene, CDR1 is SGHNT and CDR2 is YYREEE (reference sequence). There are 15 residues in the CDR3. The junction had 4 bases not matched to a gene; V was cut back by 2 bases and J by 7 bases. Looking up the rest from reference TRBV5-4 and TRBJ2-1 gives the full variable domain: ETGVTQSPTHLIKTRGQQVTLRCSSQSGHNTVSWYQQALGQGPQFIFQYYREEENGRGNFPPRFSGLQFPNYSSELNVNALELDDSALYLCASSFGLAGQNEQFFGPGTRLTVL.

V gene TRBV18 combines with J gene TRBJ2-7, with D possibly TRBD1 on 5 matching bases. The V gene's germline CDR1 is KGHSH and CDR2 LQKENI. Trimming pared 3 bases from V and 4 bases from J, leaving 16 bases between. The CDR3 loop spans 15 amino acids. The CDR3 coding sequence is TGTGCCAGCTCACCGGTTTTCCAGGGAACTTACGAGCAGTACTTC. Protein: CASSPVFQGTYEQYF.

The genes are TRBV5-1 and TRBJ2-6; no reliable D call. V was trimmed by 4 bases and J by 8 bases, leaving 13 bases between them. This CDR3 contains 14 residues. Germline CDR1 is SGHRS and CDR2 is YFSETQ. The chain's CDR3 is CASSPPVYSNVLTF. Written as DNA, the CDR3 is TGCGCCAGCAGCCCACCAGTTTATTCCAACGTCCTGACTTTC.

This chain uses TRBV14 with TRBJ2-1, with 8 bases that match TRBD2. Trimming cost V 0 bases and J 2 bases; bases outside gene matches: 0. Germline loops: CDR1 SGHDN, CDR2 FVKESK. The CDR3 sequence is 15 residues long. CDR3 region: CASSQDGRAYNEQFF. CDR3 bases: TGTGCCAGCAGCCAAGACGGGAGGGCCTACAATGAGCAGTTCTTC.

Comment on this clone: The junction departs from the called germline gene at one end, perhaps through a read error. The chain has TRBV19 and TRBJ2-7, with 7 bases that match TRBD1. The CDR3 runs to 13 residues. The germline V gene has CDR1 LNHDA and CDR2 SQIVND (reference sequence). As DNA, the CDR3 is TGTGCCAGTAGCATAGGGGGCCTATACGAGCAGTACTTC. It specifies CASSIGGLYEQYF.

This clone was observed once. The rearrangement links TRBV19 to TRBJ2-3, with D maybe TRBD1 (6 bases). Looked up from germline, CDR1 is LNHDA and CDR2 is SQIVND (reference sequence). The CDR3 sequence is 15 residues long. V lost 9 bases and J 4 bases, leaving 20 bases between the germline ends. CDR3 in amino acids: CASQDGQRLSDTQYF. DNA for the CDR3: TGTGCCAGCCAAGATGGACAGCGGCTCTCAGATACGCAGTATTTT. Full variable domain (outside the CDR3, taken from reference TRBV19 and TRBJ2-3): DGGITQSPKYLFRKEGQNVTLSCEQNLNHDAMYWYRQDPGQGLRLIYYSQIVNDFQKGDIAEGYSVSREKKESFPLTVTSAQKNPTAFYLCASQDGQRLSDTQYFGPGTRLTVL.

The chain carries TRBV28 and TRBJ2-3, with D possibly TRBD2 on 6 matching bases. Deletions cut 2 bases from V and 2 bases from J, with 8 bases between. Per germline, CDR1 MDHEN and CDR2 SYDVKM. The CDR3 runs to 14 residues. This CDR3 is CASSLRTITDTQYF. DNA of the CDR3: TGTGCCAGCAGTTTACGGACTATCACAGATACGCAGTATTTT.

This clone was seen only once. Here the CDR3 reads CASSPTSGSGTDTQYF. The DNA for the CDR3 is TGTGCCAGCAGCCCCACTAGCGGGAGTGGAACAGATACGCAGTATTTT. The chain uses TRBV4-2 and TRBJ2-3; 11 bases align to TRBD2. In germline, CDR1 is LGHNA, CDR2 YNFKEQ. The trim removed 4 bases at V and 3 bases at J, leaving 6 bases unmatched. CDR3 size: 16 residues.

CDR3 residues: CASSVLGGSSPYNEQFF. In nucleotides, the CDR3 is TGTGCCAGCAGCGTCCTGGGGGGGTCGAGCCCCTACAATGAGCAGTTCTTC. The chain links TRBV9 to TRBJ2-1, with 7 positions matching TRBD2. This CDR3 contains 17 residues. The ends lost 2 bases at V and 2 bases at J; junction bases unmatched: 10. Germline values: CDR1 SGDLS, CDR2 YYNGEE.

This chain connects TRBV4-3 to TRBJ2-1, with TRBD2 identical over 10 bases. There are 15 residues in the CDR3. The ends lost 0 bases at V and 14 bases at J; junction bases unmatched: 10. Germline V gene lookup returns CDR1 LGHNA and CDR2 YSLEER. DNA of the CDR3: TGCGCCAGCAGCCAAGAGATCGGGGCTAGCGGGAGCGAGTTCTTC. Translation gives CASSQEIGASGSEFF.

V gene TRBV7-9 combines with J gene TRBJ2-1; weak D call: TRBD1 (5 bases). The CDR3 has 14 residues. V shed 6 bases and J shed 5 bases, with 14 bases lying between them. Germline CDR1 is SEHNR and CDR2 is FQNEAQ (reference sequence). The CDR3 here is CASRQGPRDNEQFF. The CDR3 bases are TGTGCCAGCAGGCAGGGCCCGAGAGACAATGAGCAGTTCTTC.

The J gene is TRBJ2-7, the V gene TRBV29-1; 7 nucleotides line up with TRBD2. With 6 bases clipped from V and 6 bases from J, the junction kept 17 bases outside the gene matches. The germline gives CDR1 SQVTM, CDR2 ANQGSEA. This CDR3 has 15 residues. The CDR3 spells CSVAFTGGGDGEQYF. CDR3 bases: TGCAGCGTCGCCTTTACGGGGGGTGGGGATGGCGAGCAGTACTTC.

The CDR3 DNA sequence: TGTGCCAGCAGCTTAACGGGCGGGAGTTTAGGAGGTACGCAGTATTTT. Translated, it gives CASSLTGGSLGGTQYF. The rearrangement uses TRBV7-3 and TRBJ2-3; the match to TRBD2 covers 7 bases. The V segment lost 0 bases and the J segment 8 bases; nucleotides outside the gene matches: 11. The CDR3 is 16 residues long. The V gene's germline CDR1 is SGHTA and CDR2 FQGTGA.

This clone is categorized as medium-sized. This chain links TRBV6-1 with TRBJ2-7; 9 bases are a match to TRBD1. Trimming cost V 0 bases and J 11 bases; bases outside gene matches: 11. This CDR3 comprises 15 residues. Germline assignment: CDR1 MNHNS and CDR2 SASEGT. CDR3 sequence reads: CASSEADSDRGGEYF. CDR3 in DNA: TGTGCCAGCAGTGAAGCTGACTCGGACAGGGGAGGGGAGTACTTC.

The chain recombines TRBV19 with TRBJ1-5; D is uncertain. V was shortened by 3 bases and J by 5 bases, with 20 bases between the two germline ends. Germline CDR1 LNHDA, CDR2 SQIVND (reference sequence). The CDR3 length is 17 residues. This chain's CDR3 is CASSIGGGPRRHQPQHF. Written as DNA, the CDR3 is TGTGCCAGTAGTATCGGTGGAGGCCCTCGGAGGCATCAGCCCCAGCATTTT.

The chain carries TRBV7-6 and TRBJ2-7; 11 bases are shared with TRBD1. This CDR3 spans 14 amino acids. Trimming at V came to 5 bases and at J to 4 bases, leaving 4 bases not matched to a gene. Germline CDR1 SGHVS, CDR2 FNYEAQ. The CDR3 nucleotides are TGTGCCAGCAGCCCGGGGACAGGGGGTTACGAGCAGTACTTC. It encodes CASSPGTGGYEQYF.

This clone has a single count. This rearrangement joins TRBV5-1 to TRBJ2-7; D is unresolved. Germline V lookup: CDR1 SGHRS, CDR2 YFSETQ. There are 15 residues in the CDR3. The ends were cut back, 0 bases at V and 5 bases at J, with 15 bases in the middle. DNA of the CDR3: TGCGCCAGCAGCTTGGCCCGGTTACGTCGCCACGAGCAGTACTTC. Encoded protein: CASSLARLRRHEQYF.

The V gene is TRBV2, the J gene TRBJ2-5; TRBD1 matches at 9 bases. Germline CDR1 reads SNHLY; CDR2 reads FYNNEI. The length of the CDR3 is 15 residues. The V gene end was trimmed by 3 bases and the J gene end by 4 bases; junction bases not matched to a gene: 6. CDR3 region: CASSDEGQGPETQYF. CDR3 sequence (DNA): TGTGCCAGCAGTGATGAGGGACAGGGACCAGAGACCCAGTACTTC.

The V call is TRBV7-2, the J call TRBJ2-5, with 10 bases aligning to TRBD2. The J call may be in error: the DNA end matches TRBJ2-7 better. CDR1 and CDR2 (germline): SGHTA, FQGNSA. The CDR3 extends over 15 amino acids. The CDR3 DNA sequence: TGTGCCAGCAGCTCGGAAGCGGGAGGGTCTTACGAGCAGTACTTC. Protein sequence: CASSSEAGGSYEQYF.

The chain links TRBV7-2 to TRBJ2-7, with 9 positions matching TRBD2. Per germline, CDR1 SGHTA and CDR2 FQGNSA. V lost 2 bases to trimming and J lost 6 bases; unmatched junction nucleotides: 8. This CDR3 region has 15 residues. The chain's CDR3 is CASSLLDLAGSEQYF. CDR3 sequence (DNA): TGTGCCAGCAGCTTACTTGATCTAGCGGGAAGCGAGCAGTACTTC.

The chain is built from TRBV2 and TRBJ1-1; TRBD1 aligns across 7 bases. The germline V gene has CDR1 SNHLY and CDR2 FYNNEI. The CDR3 runs to 14 residues. V lost 5 bases, J lost 1 base, and 4 bases stayed unmatched. CDR3 nucleotide sequence: TGTGCCAGCAGTCCCCGGGACAGGAACACTGAAGCTTTCTTT. Residues: CASSPRDRNTEAFF.

V and J are TRBV7-8 and TRBJ2-4; 11 bases line up with TRBD2. CDR1 is SGHVS and CDR2 is FQNEAQ in the germline V gene. The V segment lost 5 bases and the J segment 0 bases; nucleotides outside the gene matches: 9. The CDR3 consists of 18 residues. CDR3 in amino acids: CASSQGTSGGRAKNIQYF. CDR3 nucleotide sequence: TGTGCCAGCAGCCAGGGGACTAGCGGTGGTCGAGCCAAAAACATTCAGTACTTC. The complete variable domain, with remaining parts taken from reference TRBV7-8 and TRBJ2-4, reads GAGVSQSPRYKVAKRGQDVALRCDPISGHVSLFWYQQALGQGPEFLTYFQNEAQLDKSGLPSDRFFAERPEGSVSTLKIQRTQQEDSAVYLCASSQGTSGGRAKNIQYFGAGTRLSVL.